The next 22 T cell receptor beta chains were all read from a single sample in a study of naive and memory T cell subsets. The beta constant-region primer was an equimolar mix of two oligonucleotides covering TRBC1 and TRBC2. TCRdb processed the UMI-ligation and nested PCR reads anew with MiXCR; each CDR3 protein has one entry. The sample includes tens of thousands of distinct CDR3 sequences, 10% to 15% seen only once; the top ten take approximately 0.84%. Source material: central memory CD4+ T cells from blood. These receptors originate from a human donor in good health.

The CDR3 DNA follows: TGCAGCGTTGAAGCCGGGAGGAGGGAGACCCAGTACTTC. Translation gives CSVEAGRRETQYF. This chain joins TRBV29-1 and TRBJ2-5; 7 positions match TRBD2. This CDR3 has 13 residues. Trimming removed 1 base from V and 5 bases from J; junction bases left unmatched: 4. The germline V gene has CDR1 SQVTM and CDR2 ANQGSEA.

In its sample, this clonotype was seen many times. The CDR3 spells CASSVDLAEQFF. CDR3 DNA: TGTGCCAGCAGCGTGGATCTAGCGGAGCAGTTCTTC. The V gene is TRBV9, the J gene TRBJ2-1, with a tentative D call TRBD2 (6 bases). Germline CDR1 SGDLS, CDR2 YYNGEE. The V end lost 2 bases, the J end lost 10 bases, and 10 bases lay between the germline ends. CDR3 length: 12 amino acids.

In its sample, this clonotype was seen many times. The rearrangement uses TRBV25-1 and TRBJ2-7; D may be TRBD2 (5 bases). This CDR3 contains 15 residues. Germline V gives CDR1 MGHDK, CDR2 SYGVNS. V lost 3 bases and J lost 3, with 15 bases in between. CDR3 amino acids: CASSDYWGRGYEQYF. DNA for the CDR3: TGTGCCAGCAGTGATTATTGGGGTCGGGGCTACGAGCAGTACTTC.

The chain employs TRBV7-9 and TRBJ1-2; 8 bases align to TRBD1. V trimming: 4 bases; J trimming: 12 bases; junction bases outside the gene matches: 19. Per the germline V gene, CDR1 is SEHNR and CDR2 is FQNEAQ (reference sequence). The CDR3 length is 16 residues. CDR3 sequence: CASSYSRGTGPTRNTF. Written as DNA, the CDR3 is TGTGCCAGCAGCTACTCTCGCGGGACAGGACCGACGCGGAACACCTTC.

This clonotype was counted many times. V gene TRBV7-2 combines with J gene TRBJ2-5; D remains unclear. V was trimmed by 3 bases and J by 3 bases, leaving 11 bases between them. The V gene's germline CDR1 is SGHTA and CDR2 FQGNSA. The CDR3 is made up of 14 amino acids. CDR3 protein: CASSFKVLEETQYF. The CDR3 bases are TGTGCCAGCAGCTTTAAGGTCCTCGAAGAGACCCAGTACTTC.

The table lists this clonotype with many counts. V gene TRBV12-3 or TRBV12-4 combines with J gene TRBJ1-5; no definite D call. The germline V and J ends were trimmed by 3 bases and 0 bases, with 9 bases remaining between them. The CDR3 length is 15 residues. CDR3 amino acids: CASSFAQSSNQPQHF. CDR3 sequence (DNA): TGTGCCAGCAGTTTCGCACAGAGTAGCAATCAGCCCCAGCATTTT.

The CDR3 region has the DNA TGCGCCAGCAGCCAAGCGGGAGGAAGGTCTAGCACAGATACGCAGTATTTT. Translating gives CASSQAGGRSSTDTQYF. This chain joins TRBV4-1 and TRBJ2-3, with 7 bases identical to TRBD2. The V gene end was trimmed by 1 base and the J gene end by 0 bases; junction bases not matched to a gene: 7. Germline values: CDR1 MGHRA, CDR2 YSYEKL. This CDR3 has 17 residues.

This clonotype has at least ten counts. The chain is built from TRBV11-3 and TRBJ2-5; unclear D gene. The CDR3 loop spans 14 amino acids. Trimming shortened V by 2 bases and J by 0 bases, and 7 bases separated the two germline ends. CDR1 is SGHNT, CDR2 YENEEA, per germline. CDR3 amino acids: CASSLSPHQETQYF. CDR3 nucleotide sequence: TGTGCCAGCAGCTTATCCCCTCACCAAGAGACCCAGTACTTC. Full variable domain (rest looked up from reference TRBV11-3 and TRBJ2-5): EAGVVQSPRYKIIEKKQPVAFWCNPISGHNTLYWYLQNLGQGPELLIRYENEEAVDDSQLPKDRFSAERLKGVDSTLKIQPAELGDSAVYLCASSLSPHQETQYFGPGTRLLVL.

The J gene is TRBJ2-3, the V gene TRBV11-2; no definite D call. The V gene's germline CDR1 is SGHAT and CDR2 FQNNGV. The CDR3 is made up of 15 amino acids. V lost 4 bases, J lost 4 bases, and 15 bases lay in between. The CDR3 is CASSSYEVNPDTQYF. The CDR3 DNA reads TGTGCCAGCAGCTCCTACGAAGTTAACCCAGATACGCAGTATTTT.

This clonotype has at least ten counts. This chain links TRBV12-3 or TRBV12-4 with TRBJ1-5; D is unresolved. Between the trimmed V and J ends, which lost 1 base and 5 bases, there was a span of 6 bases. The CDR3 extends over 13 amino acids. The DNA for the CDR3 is TGTGCCAGCAGTTTAGATGGTTATCAGCCCCAGCATTTT. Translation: CASSLDGYQPQHF.

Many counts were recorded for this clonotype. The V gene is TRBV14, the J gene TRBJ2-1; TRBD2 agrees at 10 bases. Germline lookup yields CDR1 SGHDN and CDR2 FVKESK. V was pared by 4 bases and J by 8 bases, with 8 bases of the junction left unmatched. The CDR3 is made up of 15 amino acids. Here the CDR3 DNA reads TGTGCCAGCAGCCCAATCCTAGCGGGAGTAGATGAGCAGTTCTTC. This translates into CASSPILAGVDEQFF.

CDR3 sequence (DNA): TGTGCCAGCAGCCTAAGGACAGGGCGGAATGAGCAGTTCTTC. Translating it yields CASSLRTGRNEQFF. The chain links TRBV7-6 to TRBJ2-1; 8 nucleotides match TRBD1. The trim removed 5 bases at V and 7 bases at J, leaving 7 bases unmatched. The CDR3 covers 14 residues. Germline V gene lookup returns CDR1 SGHVS and CDR2 FNYEAQ.

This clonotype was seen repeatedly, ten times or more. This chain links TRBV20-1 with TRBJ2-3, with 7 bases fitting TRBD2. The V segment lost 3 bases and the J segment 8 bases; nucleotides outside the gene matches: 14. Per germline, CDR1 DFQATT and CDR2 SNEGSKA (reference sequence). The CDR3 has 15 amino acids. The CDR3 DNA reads TGCAGTGCTAGGCCGTCTCGCGGGAGAGAGAGTACGCAGTATTTT. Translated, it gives CSARPSRGRESTQYF.

CDR3 coding DNA: TGTGCCAGCAGGGGGACTAGCGGGAGTGAGACCCAGTACTTC. Its protein product is CASRGTSGSETQYF. V is TRBV2 and J is TRBJ2-5, with TRBD2 identical over 14 bases. After removal of 6 bases from V and 5 bases from J, the junction contained 2 bases not matched to a gene. The V gene's germline CDR1 is SNHLY and CDR2 FYNNEI. The CDR3 extends over 14 amino acids. Complete variable domain (other parts from reference TRBV2 and TRBJ2-5): EPEVTQTPSHQVTQMGQEVILRCVPISNHLYFYWYRQILGQKVEFLVSFYNNEISEKSEIFDDQFSVERPDGSNFTLKIRSTKLEDSAMYFCASRGTSGSETQYFGPGTRLLVL.

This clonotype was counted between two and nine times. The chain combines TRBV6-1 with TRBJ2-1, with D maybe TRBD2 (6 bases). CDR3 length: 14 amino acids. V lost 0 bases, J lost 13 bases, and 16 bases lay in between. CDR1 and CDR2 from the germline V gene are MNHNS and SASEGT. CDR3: CASSEAHYSGRQFF. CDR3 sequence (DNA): TGTGCCAGCAGTGAAGCGCATTATAGCGGTCGTCAGTTCTTC.

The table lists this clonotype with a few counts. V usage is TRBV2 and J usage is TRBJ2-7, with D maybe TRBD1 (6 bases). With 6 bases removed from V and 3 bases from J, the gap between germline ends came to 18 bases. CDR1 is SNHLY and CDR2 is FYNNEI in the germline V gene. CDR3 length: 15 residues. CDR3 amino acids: CASRERAGAYYEQYF. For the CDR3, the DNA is TGTGCCAGCAGGGAAAGGGCAGGGGCCTACTACGAGCAGTACTTC.

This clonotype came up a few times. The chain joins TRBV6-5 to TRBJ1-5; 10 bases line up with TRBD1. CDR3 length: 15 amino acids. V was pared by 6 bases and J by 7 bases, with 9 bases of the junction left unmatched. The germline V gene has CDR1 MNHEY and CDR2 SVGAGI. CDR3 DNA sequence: TGTGCCAGCAGGTTGACAGGGGGCGGCCGACAGCCCCAGCATTTT. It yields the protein CASRLTGGGRQPQHF.

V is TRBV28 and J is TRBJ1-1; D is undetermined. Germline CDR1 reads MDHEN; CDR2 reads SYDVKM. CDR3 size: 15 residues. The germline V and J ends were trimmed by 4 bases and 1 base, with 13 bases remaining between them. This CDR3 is CASSWPRTGNTEAFF. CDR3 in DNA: TGTGCCAGCAGTTGGCCAAGAACCGGGAACACTGAAGCTTTCTTT.

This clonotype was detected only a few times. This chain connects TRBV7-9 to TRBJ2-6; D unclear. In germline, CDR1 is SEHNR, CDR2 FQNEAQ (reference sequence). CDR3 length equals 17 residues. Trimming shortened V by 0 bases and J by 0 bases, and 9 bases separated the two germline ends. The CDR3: CASSLALGISGANVLTF. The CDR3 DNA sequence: TGTGCCAGCAGCTTAGCGCTCGGCATCTCTGGGGCCAACGTCCTGACTTTC.

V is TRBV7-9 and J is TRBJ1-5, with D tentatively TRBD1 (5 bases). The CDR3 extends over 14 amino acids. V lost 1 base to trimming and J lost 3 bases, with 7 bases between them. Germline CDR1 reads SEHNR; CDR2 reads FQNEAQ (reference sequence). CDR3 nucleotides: TGTGCCAGCAGCTTAGTGGGGGACAATCAGCCCCAGCATTTT. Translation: CASSLVGDNQPQHF.

The CDR3 here is CASSVGLAEYYNEQFF. The DNA for the CDR3 is TGTGCCAGCAGCGTCGGACTAGCCGAATACTACAATGAGCAGTTCTTC. The V and J genes are TRBV9 and TRBJ2-1, with 8 bases lining up with TRBD2. The junction had 7 bases not matched to a gene; V was cut back by 2 bases and J by 3 bases. The V gene's germline CDR1 is SGDLS and CDR2 YYNGEE. The CDR3 loop spans 16 amino acids.

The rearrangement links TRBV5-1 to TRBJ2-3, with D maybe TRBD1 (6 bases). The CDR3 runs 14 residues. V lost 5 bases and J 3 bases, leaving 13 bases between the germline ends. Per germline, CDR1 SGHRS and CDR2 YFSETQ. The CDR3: CASRSNRETDTQYF. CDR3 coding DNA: TGCGCCAGCAGATCTAACAGGGAGACAGATACGCAGTATTTT.